Sequencing of this TCR beta chain was carried out in a study of T cells in Graves' hyperthyroidism and ophthalmopathy. This clonotype was seen ten or more times. RNA transcripts were the template for amplifying TCR beta CDR3 regions. HTBI primers were the set used in a first-round RT-PCR of the TCR CDR3. TCRdb itself ran the multiplex PCR reads through MiXCR, one entry per CDR3 protein. The table lists roughly 300,000 distinct CDR3 sequences, 15% to 20% of them singletons. Over 18 months, lack of ophthalmopathy progression marked Graves' hyperthyroidism as stable. On the basis of clinical symptoms, serum thyroxine and TRAb, thyroid ultrasound and orbital computed tomography, diagnoses were made. CDR3 length: 13 residues. Between the trimmed V and J ends, which lost 3 bases and 6 bases, there was a span of 11 bases. In germline, CDR1 is SEHNR, CDR2 FQNEAQ (reference sequence).

The receptor's source is a woman in her forties or fifties with Graves' hyperthyroidism. Specimen: blood. This sequence joins TRBV7-9 and TRBJ1-1; D gene uncertain. CDR3 residues: CASSFAQWAEAFF. The DNA for the CDR3 is TGTGCCAGCAGCTTTGCCCAGTGGGCTGAAGCTTTCTTT.